Listed below are T cell receptor beta chains from one sample, sequenced in a study of blood T cell repertoires in COVID-19. Libraries were prepared by immunoSEQ multiplex PCR; TCRdb keeps only in-frame clonotypes and omits some of them. The table shows about 210,000 clones, with around 80% occurring only once. The sample taken for sequencing was peripheral blood. These receptors originate from a woman of 80 years or more with COVID-19, enrolled during active disease. The CDR3 runs from the conserved cysteine through the conserved F or W.

V,CDR3
TRBV18,CASSPETGFSGNTIYF
TRBV5-4,CASSFPHTDTQYF
TRBV5-1,CASSLVGQGITEAFF
TRBV19,CASSILGQGNQPQHF
TRBV7-3,CASKRDSNTEAFF
TRBV11-2,CASSRDRGDIQYF
TRBV3-1/TRBV3-2,CASSLTGVNTEAFF
TRBV19,CASSIGQGGSQPQHF
TRBV24-1,CATSDRTSGGTDTQYF
TRBV29-1,CSVPPGQTYGYTF
TRBV28,CASSLYSPDTGELFF
TRBV5-6,CASRPRDSSNYGYTF
TRBV5-6,CASSSDRGNTIYF
TRBV7-2,CASSFKGTDSNQPQHF
TRBV19,CASSAGGSGANVLTF
TRBV3-1/TRBV3-2,CASSSQTGSRAFF
TRBV7-3,CASSWGKGLQETQYF
TRBV27,CASRRDRGPVRDLEKLFF
TRBV28,CASSAGGLARETQYF
TRBV7-6,CASSQSIEAFF
TRBV3-1/TRBV3-2,CASSQVAGYGYTF
TRBV13,CASSLAFPGGTEAFF
TRBV5-4,CASSFPPGHEQYF
TRBV19,CASSIHRQETQYF
TRBV28,CASSLGRGSSSYNSPLHF
TRBV30,CAHTALGGTYERYF
TRBV4-2,CASSPRREGRLGEKLFF
TRBV12-3/TRBV12-4,CASSFGQNTEAFF
TRBV19,CASSTRQGSEF
TRBV3-1/TRBV3-2,CASSQDWLGGNEQFF
TRBV10-3,CATEGQRGYGYTF
TRBV24-1,CATSDPRQWYTYNEQFF
TRBV28,CASNTGGGNTIYF
TRBV6-5,CASSSGRGANEKLFF
TRBV6-5,CASRQGGLGGYTF
TRBV10-3,CAISSRDRAEEKLFF
TRBV10-3,CAITSGSTDTQYF
TRBV23-1,CASSQSRQEARETQYF
TRBV5-1,CASSLYTGTSPGELFF
TRBV10-3,CAIRAQGATEAFF
TRBV7-2,CASSSQRGQGDNEQFF
TRBV2,CASRNQQGATGYTF
TRBV30,CAWRQYNQPQHF
TRBV10-2,CASSRTSGGAVMNNEQFF
TRBV24-1,CATSDLKRGFTDTQYF